This TCR beta chain was captured in a study of blood T cell repertoires in COVID-19. On the study more broadly: Samples representing acute and convalescent COVID-19 were sourced from the United States, Italy and Spain.

A case of COVID-19 had been met by exposed participants within 2 weeks before study entry. As originally analysed: The assay estimated nucleated cells by amplifying reference gene primers. Here immunoSEQ multiplex PCR was the method, and the copy in TCRdb shows in-frame clones only, minus some. V, J and clone size were drawn from that table, and D and trimming were deduced from the DNA. The table has approximately 150,000 clones, roughly nine tenths seen once; the top ten hold over 4%. The CDR3 has 16 residues. CDR1 is MGHDK, CDR2 SYGVNS, per germline. Unmatched junction bases numbered 13, after V lost 2 bases and J lost 8 bases.

The sample consisted of PBMCs or T cells enriched from blood (not recorded which). The clonotype comes from a woman in her 40s who had been exposed to COVID-19. The chain combines TRBV25-1 with TRBJ1-2; TRBD1 matches 8 bases. CDR3 region: CASSEGSGGVLLGYTF. CDR3 nucleotides: TGTGCCAGCAGTGAAGGGTCAGGGGGCGTACTCTTGGGCTACACCTTC.